Each of the 27 T cell receptor beta chains below was sequenced from the same sample in a study of blood T cell repertoires in COVID-19. Some clones are missing from TCRdb's copy, which holds only in-frame ones; the method was immunoSEQ multiplex PCR. This sample yields about 250,000 clones, of which around 79% are seen a single time; around 3.4% belongs to the top ten. The source material was peripheral blood. These receptors came from an elderly woman with acute or convalescent COVID-19.

This clone was observed once. The chain joins TRBV19 to TRBJ2-3; possibly TRBD2 for D (5 bases). Germline-derived CDR1 and CDR2 are LNHDA and SQIVND (reference sequence). The CDR3 spans 15 residues. The V and J ends lost 4 bases and 2 bases respectively, with 13 bases between them. CDR3 residues: CASSNRLSTTDTQYF. The CDR3 nucleotides read TGTGCCAGTAGTAATAGACTATCCACCACAGATACGCAGTATTTT.

The J gene is TRBJ1-1, the V gene TRBV4-1, with D possibly matching TRBD1 (6 bases). The V end lost 7 bases, the J end lost 2 bases, and 23 bases lay between the germline ends. This CDR3 comprises 17 residues. CDR1 and CDR2 (germline): MGHRA, YSYEKL. The CDR3 is CASTLTLTGTINTEAFF. The CDR3, as DNA: TGCGCCAGCACCTTAACCCTGACCGGGACAATAAACACTGAAGCTTTCTTT.

This chain joins TRBV7-2 and TRBJ2-7, with TRBD2 as a possible D gene (6 bases). The germline CDR1 and CDR2 sequences are SGHTA and FQGNSA. The CDR3 loop spans 15 amino acids. The germline V and J ends were trimmed by 4 bases and 2 bases, with 15 bases remaining between them. The DNA of the CDR3 is TGTGCCAGCAGCTGGGACTCCCGTCCAACCTACGAGCAGTACTTC. This translates into CASSWDSRPTYEQYF.

Remarks on this clone: At the DNA level, this CDR3 is encoded by other sequences in the same sample as well. The gene calls are TRBV5-1 and TRBJ2-7, with a weak D call TRBD2 (6 bases). Germline loops: CDR1 SGHRS, CDR2 YFSETQ. Trimming stripped 2 bases from V and 2 bases from J, with 8 bases between. The CDR3 runs 13 residues. CDR3 sequence: CASSLGGPYEQYF. CDR3 bases: TGCGCCAGCAGCTTAGGAGGGCCCTACGAGCAGTACTTC.

This chain joins TRBV6-5 and TRBJ2-7; weak D call: TRBD1 (5 bases). Trimming took off 5 bases at V and 5 bases at J, with 13 bases between the two ends. Germline assignment: CDR1 MNHEY and CDR2 SVGAGI. The CDR3 totals 13 residues. DNA for the CDR3: TGTGCCAGCAGTCAGAACCAGGGCCACGAGCAGTACTTC. As protein: CASSQNQGHEQYF.

The CDR3 coding sequence is TGTGCCAGCAGCTTAAGTGCCAACAGCCTCCGGAACACCGGGGAGCTGTTTTTT. Translating gives CASSLSANSLRNTGELFF. The chain links TRBV5-6 to TRBJ2-2; no clear D. The CDR3 totals 18 residues. Germline values: CDR1 SGHDT, CDR2 YYEEEE. Trimming pared 2 bases from V and 1 base from J, leaving 18 bases between.

J is TRBJ1-1 and V is TRBV12-3 or TRBV12-4; D might be TRBD1 (5 bases). CDR3 length equals 13 residues. With 2 bases removed from V and 5 bases from J, the gap between germline ends came to 9 bases. CDR3 nucleotides: TGTGCCAGCAGTTTAAAAGGGGAAACTGAAGCTTTCTTT. Translation: CASSLKGETEAFF.

The sample holds many counts of this clone. CDR3 DNA: TGTGCCAGCACCTATACAGGGGTTGGGGAGCTGTTTTTT. Translating gives CASTYTGVGELFF. V usage is TRBV12-3 or TRBV12-4 and J usage is TRBJ2-2; 7 positions match TRBD1. The CDR3 runs to 13 residues. Trimming removed 7 bases from V and 8 bases from J; junction bases left unmatched: 7.

This clone was counted a single time. The chain has TRBV7-9 and TRBJ1-1, with D hard to call. CDR3 length: 12 amino acids. Germline CDR1 reads SEHNR; CDR2 reads FQNEAQ (reference sequence). V lost 2 bases and J 7 bases, leaving 8 bases between the germline ends. This CDR3 is CASSLLGGEAFF. Written as DNA, the CDR3 is TGTGCCAGCAGCTTACTAGGAGGTGAAGCTTTCTTT.

The rearrangement uses TRBV5-1 and TRBJ1-1; D is uncertain. The germline V and J ends were trimmed by 1 base and 2 bases, with 6 bases remaining between them. Germline V gene sequence: CDR1 SGHRS, CDR2 YFSETQ. The CDR3 is made up of 13 amino acids. This CDR3 reads CASSLNSNTEAFF. The CDR3 bases are TGCGCCAGCAGCTTGAACAGTAACACTGAAGCTTTCTTT.

The V call is TRBV2, the J call TRBJ2-2; the match to TRBD2 covers 9 bases. This CDR3 contains 17 residues. The germline V gene has CDR1 SNHLY and CDR2 FYNNEI. The V and J ends lost 2 bases and 3 bases, in that order; junction bases with no gene match: 7. CDR3 bases: TGTGCCAGCAGTGAAATCCGTAGCGGGGGCTACACCGGGGAGCTGTTTTTT. Amino acid sequence: CASSEIRSGGYTGELFF.

This rearrangement joins TRBV6-5 to TRBJ2-7; TRBD1 is a possible D gene (5 bases). V was trimmed by 0 bases and J by 6 bases, leaving 15 bases between them. This CDR3 region has 15 residues. CDR1 and CDR2 (germline): MNHEY, SVGAGI. The CDR3 protein is CASSYSKVRVAEQYF. CDR3 nucleotide sequence: TGTGCCAGCAGTTACTCGAAAGTCAGGGTAGCCGAGCAGTACTTC.

The chain carries TRBV12-5 and TRBJ1-2; the D gene is possibly TRBD1 (6 bases). The germline gives CDR1 LGHNT, CDR2 FRNRAP. The length of the CDR3 is 15 residues. The V gene lost 1 base and the J gene lost 0 bases, with 9 bases spanning the gap. The CDR3: CASGLDRAANYGYTF. Here the CDR3 DNA reads TGTGCTAGTGGTTTGGACAGGGCAGCTAACTATGGCTACACCTTC.

The chain joins TRBV7-9 to TRBJ2-4, with TRBD1 matching over 7 bases. Losses at the gene ends were 4 bases for V and 6 bases for J; bases not matched to a gene: 9. The length of the CDR3 is 15 residues. The germline V gene has CDR1 SEHNR and CDR2 FQNEAQ (reference sequence). This chain's CDR3 is CASSSPQGVSNIQYF. CDR3 DNA sequence: TGTGCCAGCAGCTCCCCCCAGGGGGTTTCAAACATTCAGTACTTC.

This chain links TRBV6-6 with TRBJ2-7; TRBD1 matches at 7 bases. Trimming cost V 2 bases and J 2 bases; bases outside gene matches: 3. The CDR3 length is 14 residues. Germline values: CDR1 MNHNY, CDR2 SVGAGI (reference sequence). This CDR3 reads CASSYQGQTYEQYF. The CDR3 DNA is TGTGCCAGCAGTTACCAGGGACAGACCTACGAGCAGTACTTC.

V is TRBV5-6 and J is TRBJ1-6; D gene unclear. This CDR3 contains 14 residues. V was cut by 1 base and J by 5 bases, with 7 bases left in between. The germline V gene has CDR1 SGHDT and CDR2 YYEEEE. Here the CDR3 reads CASSLLQNNSPLHF. DNA for the CDR3: TGTGCCAGCAGCTTGCTACAGAATAATTCACCCCTCCACTTT.

The rearrangement uses TRBV6-6 and TRBJ2-1; 10 bases map to TRBD2. V was pared by 4 bases and J by 4 bases, with 4 bases of the junction left unmatched. Germline V lookup: CDR1 MNHNY, CDR2 SVGAGI (reference sequence). The CDR3 has 15 amino acids. The CDR3 DNA reads as TGTGCCAGCAGTTCGGCTAGCGGGAGTTACAATGAGCAGTTCTTC. It codes for CASSSASGSYNEQFF.

The chain is built from TRBV5-1 and TRBJ1-1, with a tentative D call TRBD1 (5 bases). Germline loops: CDR1 SGHRS, CDR2 YFSETQ. The CDR3 loop spans 14 amino acids. Trimming removed 4 bases at V and 6 bases at J, with 16 bases between. The CDR3 loop is CASSKQDIGSEAFF. CDR3 sequence (DNA): TGCGCCAGCAGCAAACAGGATATCGGGTCTGAAGCTTTCTTT.

This clone came up once. Other nucleotide sequences from this sample produce the same CDR3. This rearrangement joins TRBV7-9 to TRBJ1-1, with D unclear. This CDR3 region has 13 residues. Trimming pared 1 base from V and 1 base from J, leaving 4 bases between. Germline CDR1 and CDR2: SEHNR and FQNEAQ (reference sequence). The CDR3 loop reads CASSLGANTEAFF. CDR3 nucleotides: TGTGCCAGCAGCTTAGGGGCGAACACTGAAGCTTTCTTT.

The chain links TRBV10-3 to TRBJ2-1; D gene unclear. The CDR3 is 14 amino acids. The V end was cut by 0 bases, the J end by 7 bases, with 10 bases between. Per germline, CDR1 ENHRY and CDR2 SYGVKD. This CDR3 reads CAISESGWRNEQFF. The CDR3 DNA reads TGTGCCATCAGTGAGTCCGGCTGGAGAAATGAGCAGTTCTTC.

This chain connects TRBV5-1 to TRBJ2-1, with 8 bases aligning to TRBD2. The CDR3 has 14 amino acids. Germline V gene lookup returns CDR1 SGHRS and CDR2 YFSETQ. V was pared by 2 bases and J by 5 bases, with 3 bases of the junction left unmatched. The CDR3 coding sequence is TGCGCCAGCAGCTTCGGGACTAGGAACAATGAGCAGTTCTTC. It encodes CASSFGTRNNEQFF.

The rearrangement uses TRBV7-2 and TRBJ2-1; D might be TRBD2 (5 bases). CDR3 size: 15 residues. Per the germline V gene, CDR1 is SGHTA and CDR2 is FQGNSA. The V and J ends lost 5 bases and 6 bases respectively, with 17 bases between them. CDR3 DNA sequence: TGTGCCAGCAGCACCAGCGGCCAAGTCAGCAATGAGCAGTTCTTC. Translation: CASSTSGQVSNEQFF.

The V gene is TRBV10-3, the J gene TRBJ1-1; 7 bases fit TRBD1. The CDR3 runs 14 residues. CDR1 and CDR2 from the germline V gene are ENHRY and SYGVKD. Unmatched junction bases numbered 2, after V lost 4 bases and J lost 0 bases. The CDR3: CAISGQGVNTEAFF. The CDR3 nucleotides are TGTGCCATCAGTGGCCAGGGGGTGAACACTGAAGCTTTCTTT.

This chain links TRBV18 with TRBJ1-1; 8 positions agree with TRBD1. Germline V gene data show CDR1 as KGHSH and CDR2 as LQKENI. With V trimmed by 3 bases and J by 10 bases, 7 bases remained unmatched. The CDR3 spans 13 residues. CDR3 coding DNA: TGTGCCAGCTCACCCCGGGGACAGGCAGGAGCTTTCTTT. This codes for CASSPRGQAGAFF. The full variable domain, in which reference TRBV18 and TRBJ1-1 provide the parts outside the CDR3, is NAGVMQNPRHLVRRRGQEARLRCSPMKGHSHVYWYRQLPEEGLKFMVYLQKENIIDESGMPKERFSAEFPKEGPSILRIQQVVRGDSAAYFCASSPRGQAGAFFGQGTRLTVV.

The chain uses TRBV7-2 and TRBJ1-5; D is undetermined. The CDR3 spans 15 residues. Trimming took 2 bases from V and 7 from J, leaving 15 bases between them. Germline values: CDR1 SGHTA, CDR2 FQGNSA. CDR3 region: CASSLNGPGSQPQHF. The CDR3 nucleotides read TGTGCCAGCAGCTTAAATGGTCCCGGGTCGCAGCCCCAGCATTTT.

The chain is built from TRBV10-3 and TRBJ1-3; 9 nucleotides line up with TRBD1. With 8 bases clipped from V and 0 bases from J, the junction kept 8 bases outside the gene matches. CDR3 size: 16 residues. Germline loops: CDR1 ENHRY, CDR2 SYGVKD. CDR3 in DNA: TGTGCCATCGGACAGGGGACTCAATTCTCTGGAAACACCATATATTTT. This translates into CAIGQGTQFSGNTIYF.

This clone was seen more than once but under ten times. The chain is built from TRBV29-1 and TRBJ2-2; 8 bases align to TRBD1. Trimming removed 6 bases from V and 7 bases from J; junction bases left unmatched: 10. From germline, CDR1 is SQVTM and CDR2 ANQGSEA. The CDR3 is 14 residues long. This CDR3 reads CSVPGQVQVGELFF. In nucleotides, the CDR3 is TGCAGCGTCCCGGGACAGGTTCAGGTCGGGGAGCTGTTTTTT.